This T cell receptor beta chain was documented in a study of early T cells in non-severe SARS-CoV-2 infection. TCRdb processed the 5' RACE reads anew with MiXCR; each CDR3 protein has one entry. Of roughly 57,000 distinct CDR3 sequences listed, around an eighth are singletons. This clonotype was recorded a few times. Sequencing was carried out using whole blood. This clonotype was sampled from an adult who was a healthcare worker with PCR-confirmed SARS-CoV-2 infection or an uninfected control (not recorded which).

DNA of the CDR3: TGCAGTGCTCTCTCTGACAGGACTTATGGCTACACCTTC. The encoded protein is CSALSDRTYGYTF. The rearrangement uses TRBV20-1 and TRBJ1-2, with a weak D call TRBD1 (6 bases). Trimming left V 5 bases short and J 5 bases short, with 15 bases between. Germline CDR1 DFQATT, CDR2 SNEGSKA (reference sequence). The CDR3 spans 13 residues.